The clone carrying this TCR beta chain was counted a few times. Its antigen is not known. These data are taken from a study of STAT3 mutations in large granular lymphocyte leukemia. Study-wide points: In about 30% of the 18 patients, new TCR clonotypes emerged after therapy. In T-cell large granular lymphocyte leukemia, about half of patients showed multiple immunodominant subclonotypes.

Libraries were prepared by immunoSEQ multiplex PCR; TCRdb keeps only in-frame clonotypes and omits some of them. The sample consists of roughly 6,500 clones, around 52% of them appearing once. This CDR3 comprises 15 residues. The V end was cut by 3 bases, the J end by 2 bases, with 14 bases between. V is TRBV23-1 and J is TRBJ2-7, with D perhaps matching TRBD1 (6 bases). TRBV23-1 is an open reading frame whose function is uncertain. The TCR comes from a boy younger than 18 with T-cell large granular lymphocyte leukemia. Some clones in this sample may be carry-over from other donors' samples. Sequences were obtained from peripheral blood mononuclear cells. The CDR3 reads CASSHLSGTTYEQYF. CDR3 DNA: TGCGCCAGCAGTCATTTATCCGGGACAACCTACGAGCAGTACTTC.